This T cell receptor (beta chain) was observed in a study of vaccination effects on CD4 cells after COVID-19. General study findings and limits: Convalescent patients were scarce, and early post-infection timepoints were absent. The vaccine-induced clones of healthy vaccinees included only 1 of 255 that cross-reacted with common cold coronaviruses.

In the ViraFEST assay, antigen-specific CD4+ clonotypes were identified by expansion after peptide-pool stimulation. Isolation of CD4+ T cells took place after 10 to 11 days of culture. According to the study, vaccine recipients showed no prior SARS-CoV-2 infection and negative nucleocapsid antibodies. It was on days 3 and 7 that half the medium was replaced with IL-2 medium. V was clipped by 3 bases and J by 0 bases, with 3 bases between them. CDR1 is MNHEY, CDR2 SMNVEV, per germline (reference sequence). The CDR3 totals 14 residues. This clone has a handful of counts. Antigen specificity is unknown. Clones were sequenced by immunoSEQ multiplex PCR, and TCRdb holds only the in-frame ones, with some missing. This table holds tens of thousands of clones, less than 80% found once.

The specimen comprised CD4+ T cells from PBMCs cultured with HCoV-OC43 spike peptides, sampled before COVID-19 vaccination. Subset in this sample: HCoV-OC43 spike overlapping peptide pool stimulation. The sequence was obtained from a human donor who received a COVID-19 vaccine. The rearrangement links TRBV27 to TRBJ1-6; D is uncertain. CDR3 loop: CASSFLSYNSPLHF. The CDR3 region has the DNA TGTGCCAGCAGTTTCCTCTCCTATAATTCACCCCTCCACTTT.